These 22 T cell receptor beta chains were sequenced from one sample in a study of neurological immune-mediated disorders. In TCRdb, the 5' RACE reads were re-called with MiXCR into one record per CDR3 protein. The profile shows approximately 20,000 distinct CDR3 sequences, approximately 2.5% of them singletons. The sequenced sample consisted of PBMCs. These receptors all come from a woman aged 18 to 35 with multiple sclerosis.

This clonotype was picked up many times. The gene calls are TRBV29-1 and TRBJ2-2; D ambiguous. Between the trimmed V and J ends, which lost 5 bases and 2 bases, there was a span of 9 bases. This CDR3 is 13 amino acids long. Per the germline V gene, CDR1 is SQVTM and CDR2 is ANQGSEA. Written as DNA, the CDR3 is TGCAGCGTTTGGCAGGACAACACCGGGGAGCTGTTTTTT. Translating gives CSVWQDNTGELFF.

In this sample, this clonotype turned up many times. This chain links TRBV12-3 or TRBV12-4 with TRBJ1-1; D call uncertain. The CDR3 runs 15 residues. Trimming cost V 5 bases and J 5 bases, with 18 bases left between them. The DNA of the CDR3 is TGTGCCAGCAGTACGTCAGGAGCGCGGAGAACTGAAGCTTTCTTT. This encodes CASSTSGARRTEAFF.

Ten or more counts support this clonotype. V usage is TRBV20-1 and J usage is TRBJ2-3, with TRBD2 matching 11 bases. Germline CDR1 and CDR2: DFQATT and SNEGSKA (reference sequence). V lost 0 bases to trimming and J lost 4 bases; unmatched junction nucleotides: 6. This CDR3 region has 16 residues. The CDR3 DNA reads as TGCAGTGCTAGAGATCCTAGCGGGAGGAGTTCAGATACGCAGTATTTT. The encoded protein is CSARDPSGRSSDTQYF.

The sample holds many counts of this clonotype. This rearrangement joins TRBV12-3 or TRBV12-4 to TRBJ2-2, with no clear D. The V gene lost 7 bases and the J gene lost 1 base, with 10 bases spanning the gap. The CDR3 has 14 residues. The CDR3 protein is CASTPRGNTGELFF. DNA for the CDR3: TGTGCCAGCACCCCCCGAGGGAACACCGGGGAGCTGTTTTTT.

This chain links TRBV7-2 with TRBJ2-5, with D unresolved. This CDR3 comprises 14 residues. With 1 base removed from V and 7 bases from J, the gap between germline ends came to 13 bases. Looked up from germline, CDR1 is SGHTA and CDR2 is FQGNSA. This chain's CDR3 is CASSLEGSRGTQYF. In nucleotides, the CDR3 is TGTGCCAGCAGCTTAGAAGGTAGTCGAGGGACCCAGTACTTC.

This clonotype came up many times. This chain connects TRBV12-3 or TRBV12-4 to TRBJ1-1; D call uncertain. The CDR3 runs 14 residues. Trimming left V 6 bases short and J 1 base short, with 12 bases between. CDR3 sequence reads: CASSLVETNTEAFF. As DNA, the CDR3 is TGTGCCAGCAGCCTGGTGGAGACGAACACTGAAGCTTTCTTT.

In its sample, this clonotype was seen many times. V and J are TRBV7-6 and TRBJ2-7; 7 nucleotides match TRBD2. Trimming cost V 5 bases and J 3 bases; bases outside gene matches: 4. Germline V CDR1 and CDR2: SGHVS, FNYEAQ. The CDR3 is 13 residues long. Here the CDR3 reads CASSRGRDYEQYV. CDR3 nucleotide sequence: TGTGCCAGCAGCCGGGGGAGGGACTACGAGCAGTACGTC.

This clonotype was recorded at least ten times. The CDR3 sequence is CATQTGVGEQFF. The DNA of the CDR3 is TGTGCCACCCAGACGGGAGTGGGTGAGCAGTTCTTC. The chain uses TRBV6-5 and TRBJ2-1; a weak D match, TRBD2 (6 bases). V was shortened by 10 bases and J by 9 bases, with 16 bases between the two germline ends. Per germline, CDR1 MNHEY and CDR2 SVGAGI. This CDR3 contains 12 residues.

This clonotype was observed many times. The V gene is TRBV5-1, the J gene TRBJ2-7; no clear D. Trimming stripped 2 bases from V and 6 bases from J, with 9 bases between. CDR1 and CDR2 (germline): SGHRS, YFSETQ. This CDR3 region has 12 residues. DNA for the CDR3: TGCGCCAGCAGCTTATGGGGAATCGAGCAGTACTTC. It specifies CASSLWGIEQYF.

This clonotype appeared many times. This chain joins TRBV24-1 and TRBJ2-2, with TRBD2 matching 11 bases. Germline V lookup: CDR1 KGHDR, CDR2 SFDVKD. This CDR3 contains 15 residues. With V trimmed by 7 bases and J by 7 bases, 7 bases remained unmatched. This CDR3 is CATRATSGRFGELFF. DNA for the CDR3: TGTGCCACCAGGGCCACTAGCGGGAGATTCGGGGAGCTGTTTTTT.

The chain combines TRBV19 with TRBJ1-2; 8 bases are shared with TRBD1. The CDR3 loop spans 15 amino acids. CDR1 LNHDA and CDR2 SQIVND come from the germline V gene (reference sequence). The J segment lost 2 bases and the V segment lost 1 base, leaving 3 bases of the junction unmatched. The CDR3 loop is CASSIVGQANYGYTF. CDR3 bases: TGTGCCAGTAGTATAGTGGGACAGGCCAACTATGGCTACACCTTC.

This clonotype was seen many times. This chain uses TRBV28 with TRBJ1-1, with D unresolved. Germline CDR1 reads MDHEN; CDR2 reads SYDVKM. The CDR3 totals 13 residues. With 6 bases removed from V and 0 bases from J, the gap between germline ends came to 8 bases. Written as DNA, the CDR3 is TGTGCCAGCAGACATGGGGTGAACACTGAAGCTTTCTTT. Amino acid sequence: CASRHGVNTEAFF.

This clonotype was seen at least ten times. V is TRBV20-1 and J is TRBJ2-3; maybe TRBD2 (6 bases). Trimming took off 6 bases at V and 4 bases at J, with 17 bases between the two ends. Germline loops: CDR1 DFQATT, CDR2 SNEGSKA (reference sequence). The CDR3 runs to 14 residues. DNA for the CDR3: TGCAGTGCCCTTACTGGGGGAGGTCCAGATACGCAGTATTTT. This translates into CSALTGGGPDTQYF.

This clonotype was seen a handful of times. The V and J genes are TRBV10-2 and TRBJ2-2; 8 bases fit TRBD2. Germline CDR1 is WSHSY and CDR2 is SAAADI. The V gene end was trimmed by 8 bases and the J gene end by 4 bases; junction bases not matched to a gene: 6. This CDR3 region has 14 residues. In DNA, the CDR3 is TGCGCCAGCGAACTAGCGGCGGGCACCGGGGAGCTGTTTTTT. Its translation is CASELAAGTGELFF.

This clonotype was seen repeatedly, ten times or more. The chain couples TRBV5-1 to TRBJ2-7; D tentatively fits TRBD1 or TRBD2 (5 bases each). Trimming stripped 0 bases from V and 1 base from J, with 14 bases between. This CDR3 contains 16 residues. The germline V gene encodes CDR1 SGHRS and CDR2 YFSETQ. The DNA for the CDR3 is TGCGCCAGCAGCTTGGTGGCATTGGGACCTTCCTACGAGCAGTACTTC. Its translation: CASSLVALGPSYEQYF.

This clonotype was seen repeatedly, ten times or more. The chain employs TRBV6-6 and TRBJ1-5, with 8 positions matching TRBD1. V lost 2 bases to trimming and J lost 4 bases; unmatched junction nucleotides: 4. CDR1 and CDR2 from the germline V gene are MNHNY and SVGAGI (reference sequence). This CDR3 comprises 15 residues. As DNA, the CDR3 is TGTGCCAGCAGTTACCCGGACAGGGTTAATCAGCCCCAGCATTTT. Its translation: CASSYPDRVNQPQHF.

This clonotype was counted many times. The rearrangement joins TRBV5-1 to TRBJ1-1, with D hard to call. In germline, CDR1 is SGHRS, CDR2 YFSETQ. This CDR3 has 13 residues. Between the trimmed V and J ends, which lost 3 bases and 10 bases, there was a span of 16 bases. The CDR3 spells CASSSEGVSGAFF. The CDR3 DNA reads as TGCGCCAGCAGCTCGGAGGGAGTGAGTGGAGCTTTCTTT.

This clonotype was seen ten or more times. J is TRBJ1-2 and V is TRBV5-5; 7 positions agree with TRBD1. The germline CDR1 and CDR2 sequences are SGHKS and YYEKEE (reference sequence). The CDR3 sequence is 15 residues long. Trimming cost V 7 bases and J 3 bases; bases outside gene matches: 12. The CDR3 DNA reads as TGTGCCAGCGGCGAACAGGGGAGTGGTTACTATGGCTACACCTTC. This gives the protein CASGEQGSGYYGYTF.

This clonotype was observed at least ten times. The chain uses TRBV24-1 and TRBJ1-1; a possible D gene is TRBD1 (5 bases). The CDR3 covers 15 residues. Trimming stripped 4 bases from V and 2 bases from J, with 13 bases between. Per germline, CDR1 KGHDR and CDR2 SFDVKD. CDR3 nucleotides: TGTGCCACCAGTGACCCCCAGGGAGGAAACACTGAAGCTTTCTTT. Translating gives CATSDPQGGNTEAFF.

This clonotype was recorded many times. The chain joins TRBV7-3 to TRBJ2-5; 7 bases align to TRBD1. Germline V gene sequence: CDR1 SGHTA, CDR2 FQGTGA. J gave up 5 bases and V 5 bases, and 14 bases lay outside the gene matches. The CDR3 totals 16 residues. The DNA of the CDR3 is TGTGCCAGCAGCCATCAAGGACAGGCCATGGGGGAGACCCAGTACTTC. It yields the protein CASSHQGQAMGETQYF. The whole variable domain, remainder taken from reference TRBV7-3 and TRBJ2-5, is GAGVSQTPSNKVTEKGKYVELRCDPISGHTALYWYRQSLGQGPEFLIYFQGTGAADDSGLPNDRFFAVRPEGSVSTLKIQRTERGDSAVYLCASSHQGQAMGETQYFGPGTRLLVL.

By share of the sample, this clonotype is medium-sized (0.01 to 0.1%). The V call is TRBV20-1, the J call TRBJ2-2; no firm D call. The V gene's germline CDR1 is DFQATT and CDR2 SNEGSKA (reference sequence). This CDR3 comprises 13 residues. The V and J ends lost 6 bases and 2 bases respectively, with 10 bases between them. CDR3 DNA sequence: TGCAGTGCGACCAGCCCTAACACCGGGGAGCTGTTTTTT. It translates to CSATSPNTGELFF.

By proportion, this clonotype is medium-sized. The chain links TRBV7-2 to TRBJ2-3; 14 bases map to TRBD2. With V trimmed by 7 bases and J by 5 bases, 8 bases remained unmatched. The CDR3 spans 16 residues. The germline gives CDR1 SGHTA, CDR2 FQGNSA. CDR3 DNA sequence: TGTGCCAGCAACGGACTAGCGGGAGGAGTACTAGATACGCAGTATTTT. Translated, it gives CASNGLAGGVLDTQYF.